These 21 T cell receptor beta chains originate from one sample sequenced in a study of blood T cell repertoires in COVID-19. Profiled with immunoSEQ multiplex PCR; TCRdb holds only in-frame clones, not every one. The sample contains approximately 240,000 clones, under 90% of which appear only once. The specimen was peripheral blood. These receptor sequences come from an elderly woman with active or convalescent COVID-19.

This sequence joins TRBV9 and TRBJ1-2; tentative D call: TRBD1 (5 bases). With 0 bases removed from V and 8 bases from J, the gap between germline ends came to 20 bases. The germline V gene has CDR1 SGDLS and CDR2 YYNGEE. This CDR3 comprises 16 residues. Here the CDR3 reads CASSVDWGGSFEGYTF. In DNA form, the CDR3 reads TGTGCCAGCAGCGTAGATTGGGGGGGATCCTTTGAGGGCTACACCTTC.

Comment on this clone: The germline gene is not matched at one end of the junction; a read error may be the cause. The chain carries TRBV5-4 and TRBJ2-7, with D tentatively TRBD2 (5 bases). From germline, CDR1 is SGHNT and CDR2 YYREEE (reference sequence). The CDR3 totals 15 residues. The CDR3 here is CASSLDGVHSYEQYF. CDR3 in DNA: TGTGCCAGCAGTTTGGACGGGGTGCACTCCTACGAGCAGTACTTC. Combining the CDR3 with reference TRBV5-4 and TRBJ2-7 gives the whole variable domain ETGVTQSPTHLIKTRGQQVTLRCSSQSGHNTVSWYQQALGQGPQFIFQYYREEENGRGNFPPRFSGLQFPNYSSELNVNALELDDSALYLCASSLDGVHSYEQYFGPGTRLTVT.

The chain couples TRBV12-3 or TRBV12-4 to TRBJ2-3; 9 positions agree with TRBD2. The trim removed 5 bases at V and 7 bases at J, leaving 4 bases unmatched. The CDR3 is 13 residues long. CDR3 nucleotides: TGTGCCAGCAGTCGTAGCGGGAGTTATACGCAGTATTTT. Protein product: CASSRSGSYTQYF.

V and J are TRBV19 and TRBJ2-1; 8 bases are shared with TRBD2. Germline values: CDR1 LNHDA, CDR2 SQIVND (reference sequence). This CDR3 is built from 15 residues. V was pared by 1 base and J by 3 bases, with 2 bases of the junction left unmatched. The CDR3 DNA sequence: TGTGCCAGTAGTATAGGGACTAGCAACTACAATGAGCAGTTCTTC. This encodes CASSIGTSNYNEQFF.

Notes on this clone: Other DNA variants within this sample encode the same CDR3. V is TRBV7-9 and J is TRBJ2-7, with TRBD2 identical over 10 bases. The CDR3 has 15 residues. The V gene's germline CDR1 is SEHNR and CDR2 FQNEAQ (reference sequence). V gave up 1 base and J gave up 7 bases; unmatched junction bases: 7. CDR3 sequence: CASSLGLAGVGEQYF. The CDR3 DNA sequence: TGTGCCAGCAGCTTAGGGCTAGCGGGAGTGGGGGAGCAGTACTTC.

The chain is built from TRBV7-9 and TRBJ1-2; a possible D gene is TRBD1 (5 bases). The V and J ends lost 5 bases and 2 bases respectively, with 12 bases between them. The germline V gene encodes CDR1 SEHNR and CDR2 FQNEAQ (reference sequence). The CDR3 contains 14 residues. The chain's CDR3 is CASSAYGGNYGYTF. CDR3 bases: TGTGCCAGCAGCGCGTACGGGGGAAACTATGGCTACACCTTC.

The chain joins TRBV6-6 to TRBJ2-5; D perhaps matches TRBD2 (7 bases). Germline values: CDR1 MNHNY, CDR2 SVGAGI (reference sequence). Trimming took off 7 bases at V and 5 bases at J, with 14 bases between the two ends. This CDR3 comprises 13 residues. CDR3 residues: CASIRGAEETQYF. CDR3 coding DNA: TGTGCCAGCATTCGGGGGGCGGAGGAGACCCAGTACTTC.

A few counts support this clone. The chain employs TRBV2 and TRBJ2-2, with D perhaps TRBD1 (5 bases). V lost 2 bases, J lost 5 bases, and 18 bases lay in between. The CDR3 runs 17 residues. CDR1 is SNHLY, CDR2 FYNNEI, per germline. Here the CDR3 reads CASSEYRGRFVTGELFF. As DNA, the CDR3 is TGTGCCAGCAGTGAATATAGGGGTCGGTTCGTAACCGGGGAGCTGTTTTTT. Based on the CDR3 plus reference TRBV2 and TRBJ2-2, the full variable domain is EPEVTQTPSHQVTQMGQEVILRCVPISNHLYFYWYRQILGQKVEFLVSFYNNEISEKSEIFDDQFSVERPDGSNFTLKIRSTKLEDSAMYFCASSEYRGRFVTGELFFGEGSRLTVL.

The rearrangement links TRBV7-6 to TRBJ2-7, with 10 bases identical to TRBD2. CDR1 and CDR2 (germline): SGHVS, FNYEAQ. The V segment lost 1 base and the J segment 5 bases; nucleotides outside the gene matches: 5. The CDR3 runs 15 residues. The CDR3 DNA reads TGTGCCAGCAGCTTAGGCAGCGGGAGGGCCGACGAGCAGTACTTC. As protein: CASSLGSGRADEQYF. The full variable domain, rest sourced from reference TRBV7-6 and TRBJ2-7, is GAGVSQSPRYKVTKRGQDVALRCDPISGHVSLYWYRQALGQGPEFLTYFNYEAQQDKSGLPNDRFSAERPEGSISTLTIQRTEQRDSAMYRCASSLGSGRADEQYFGPGTRLTVT.

This clone was observed once. The chain employs TRBV28 and TRBJ2-2; no reliable D call. Trimming shortened V by 3 bases and J by 7 bases, and 6 bases separated the two germline ends. The CDR3 covers 12 residues. Per the germline V gene, CDR1 is MDHEN and CDR2 is SYDVKM. Here the CDR3 reads CASSLTGGELFF. The CDR3 DNA is TGTGCCAGCAGTTTGACGGGCGGGGAGCTGTTTTTT.

This clone has only a few counts. The V and J genes are TRBV7-8 and TRBJ1-4; D perhaps matches TRBD1 (6 bases). CDR1 is SGHVS and CDR2 is FQNEAQ in the germline V gene. The CDR3 is 15 residues long. The V end lost 2 bases, the J end lost 3 bases, and 10 bases lay between the germline ends. Here the CDR3 reads CASSLMGAANEKLFF. CDR3 bases: TGTGCCAGCAGCTTAATGGGGGCTGCTAATGAAAAACTGTTTTTT.

The rearrangement joins TRBV30 to TRBJ1-6; D possibly corresponds to TRBD1 (6 bases). Trimming stripped 2 bases from V and 9 bases from J, with 17 bases between. Germline CDR1 and CDR2: GTSNPN and SVGIG (reference sequence). This CDR3 contains 15 residues. The CDR3 DNA sequence: TGTGCCTGGAGTCCACTACAGGGAAGGACTTCACCCCTCCACTTT. This sequence encodes CAWSPLQGRTSPLHF.

V gene TRBV10-3 combines with J gene TRBJ1-4; the match to TRBD1 covers 9 bases. Per germline, CDR1 ENHRY and CDR2 SYGVKD. The CDR3 spans 16 residues. V gave up 4 bases and J gave up 5 bases; unmatched junction bases: 8. CDR3 DNA sequence: TGTGCCATCAGTGCGATCCGACAGGGGGGAAATGAAAAACTGTTTTTT. Translated: CAISAIRQGGNEKLFF.

The rearrangement uses TRBV6-6 and TRBJ1-1; D might be TRBD1 (5 bases). V dropped 0 bases and J dropped 4 bases, with 9 bases sitting between them. Looked up from germline, CDR1 is MNHNY and CDR2 is SVGAGI (reference sequence). This CDR3 region has 14 residues. CDR3 nucleotide sequence: TGTGCCAGCAGTTACTCTACCCAGGGCACTGAAGCTTTCTTT. Translation: CASSYSTQGTEAFF.

The chain couples TRBV9 to TRBJ1-2, with 7 bases that match TRBD1. Germline V gene data show CDR1 as SGDLS and CDR2 as YYNGEE. The CDR3 is 13 amino acids. The V segment lost 5 bases and the J segment 8 bases; nucleotides outside the gene matches: 9. CDR3 region: CASSSDRVGGYTF. CDR3 coding DNA: TGTGCCAGCAGTAGTGACAGGGTAGGAGGCTACACCTTC.

The chain carries TRBV6-5 and TRBJ2-7; TRBD2 aligns across 7 bases. After removal of 6 bases from V and 2 bases from J, the junction contained 4 bases not matched to a gene. There are 13 residues in the CDR3. Per germline, CDR1 MNHEY and CDR2 SVGAGI. The CDR3 loop reads CASSRTRTYEQYF. The DNA of the CDR3 is TGTGCCAGCAGCCGGACTAGAACCTACGAGCAGTACTTC.

This clone was seen more than once but under ten times. V gene TRBV11-2 combines with J gene TRBJ2-7, with D unresolved. CDR3 length equals 14 residues. Trimming left V 1 base short and J 3 bases short, with 10 bases between. Germline V gene sequence: CDR1 SGHAT, CDR2 FQNNGV. In DNA form, the CDR3 reads TGTGCCAGCAGCTTAGGTGGCAGATACTACGAGCAGTACTTC. It is translated as CASSLGGRYYEQYF.

V and J are TRBV28 and TRBJ1-5; D gene unclear. The CDR3 length is 12 residues. Germline-derived CDR1 and CDR2 are MDHEN and SYDVKM. Trimming cost V 6 bases and J 7 bases, with 10 bases left between them. CDR3 nucleotide sequence: TGTGCCAGCAGCCTAGTCCTCCAGCCCCAGCATTTT. Its protein is CASSLVLQPQHF.

The genes are TRBV29-1 and TRBJ2-5; 12 bases agree with TRBD2. The CDR3 totals 14 residues. V was clipped by 4 bases and J by 4 bases; unmatched bases: 4. Germline V lookup: CDR1 SQVTM, CDR2 ANQGSEA. CDR3 region: CSVAGLAGGETQYF. In nucleotides, the CDR3 is TGCAGCGTTGCGGGACTAGCGGGTGGAGAGACCCAGTACTTC. Variable domain in full (rest from reference TRBV29-1 and TRBJ2-5): SAVISQKPSRDICQRGTSLTIQCQVDSQVTMMFWYRQQPGQSLTLIATANQGSEATYESGFVIDKFPISRPNLTFSTLTVSNMSPEDSSIYLCSVAGLAGGETQYFGPGTRLLVL.

The chain is built from TRBV19 and TRBJ2-7; perhaps TRBD1 as D (6 bases). The CDR3 contains 14 residues. Trimming left V 5 bases short and J 0 bases short, with 11 bases between. CDR1 LNHDA and CDR2 SQIVND come from the germline V gene (reference sequence). CDR3 residues: CASSPRTDSYEQYF. The DNA for the CDR3 is TGTGCCAGTAGTCCGAGGACAGACTCCTACGAGCAGTACTTC.

On this clone itself: A read error may account for a junction end that differs from germline. The J gene is TRBJ2-7, the V gene TRBV2; tentative D call: TRBD1 (6 bases). The V gene's germline CDR1 is SNHLY and CDR2 FYNNEI. The CDR3 extends over 11 amino acids. This CDR3 is CAGSADSRKYF. CDR3 in DNA: TGTGCCGGCAGCGCGGACAGTAGAAAGTACTTC.